One TCR beta chain is described in this entry. Its cognate antigen is unknown. The data stem from a study of OX40 agonist ivuxolimab in advanced cancers. Overall study: While on treatment, patients had intravenous ivuxolimab at 0.01 to 10 mg/kg every 2 weeks. Each dose-escalation patient presented with hepatocellular carcinoma, melanoma, renal cell or head and neck cancer.

General study results and limits: Fewer expanded clones were found on average in CD4+ than in CD8+ T cells.

Blood sampling took place at baseline, cycle 4 day 1, and cycle 7 day 1. The V and J ends lost 5 bases and 7 bases, in that order; junction bases with no gene match: 7. Per germline, CDR1 SGHNT and CDR2 YENEEA. This CDR3 has 16 residues. Sequencing was performed with immunoSEQ multiplex PCR; in TCRdb, only in-frame clones are kept and a portion is missing. The data hold around 66,000 clones, with around nine tenths observed a single time. The V and J genes are TRBV11-3 and TRBJ2-1, with TRBD2 matching over 14 bases. This sample comprised CD4+ or CD8+ T cells sorted from blood, obtained in a trial of the OX40 agonist ivuxolimab. This TCR was recovered from an adult with an advanced solid tumor such as melanoma, head and neck, liver or kidney cancer. The CDR3 region is CASSAPGLAGVNEQFF. The DNA of the CDR3 is TGTGCCAGCAGCGCCCCGGGACTAGCGGGGGTAAATGAGCAGTTCTTC.